This TCR beta chain was identified during a study of cytomegalovirus exposure and HLA in healthy donors. Study at large: About four fifths of 398 genotyped donors fell in the Caucasian-associated ancestry cluster. General observations from the study: A later analysis associated some 18,000 TCR beta sequences with HLA alleles at a 0.05 false discovery rate.

CDR3 length equals 15 residues. Germline CDR1 and CDR2: GTSNPN and SVGIG (reference sequence). Trimming stripped 2 bases from V and 0 bases from J, with 14 bases between. As regards this clone: The antigen is unknown.

With 60 Vbeta and 13 Jbeta primers, the PCR was carried out. The data were produced by immunoSEQ multiplex PCR, yet TCRdb's version contains in-frame clones alone and is incomplete. This table has approximately 91,000 clones, about two thirds appearing once. The chain recombines TRBV30 with TRBJ2-7, with D perhaps matching TRBD1 (6 bases). Sequencing was carried out using PBMCs. The TCR was taken from a female donor in good health and CMV-seronegative. DNA for the CDR3: TGTGCCTGGAGTCTAACCCCCAGGGGCTCCTACGAGCAGTACTTC. Protein: CAWSLTPRGSYEQYF.